This TCR beta chain was observed in a study of long-term antiretroviral therapy in people with HIV. The CDR3 length is 13 residues. Trimming took 3 bases from V and 6 from J, leaving 12 bases between them. Germline V CDR1 and CDR2: SGHNT, YENEEA. Assay version v3.0 of immunoSEQ was used, and it was run at survey level. Assay used: immunoSEQ multiplex PCR; TCRdb lists only in-frame clones, some missing. The profile shows about 28,000 clones, about 88% of them singletons. This specimen consisted of unsorted PBMCs, obtained 2 years after starting antiretroviral therapy. This TCR was sampled from a man aged 50-60 years with HIV. The rearrangement joins TRBV11-3 to TRBJ2-7; possibly TRBD1 for D (5 bases). In DNA form, the CDR3 reads TGTGCCAGCAGCTTCGAGGTCAGGGCCGAGCAGTACTTC. As protein: CASSFEVRAEQYF.